The 30 T cell receptor beta chains below all came from one sample that was sequenced in a study of shared clonotypes between healthy human individuals. Here immunoSEQ multiplex PCR was the method, and the copy in TCRdb shows in-frame clones only, minus some. Of roughly 660,000 clones listed, 90% were seen once; the top ten hold 34%. Sequenced sample: memory CD8+ T cells from PBMCs. The subset here: CD45RO+ cells pooled with CCR7-negative TemRA cells. The receptors shown here come from a man aged 18 to 30 in good health. Some clones in this sample may be carry-over from other donors' samples.

This chain connects TRBV4-1 to TRBJ1-4; weak D call: TRBD1 (5 bases). The CDR3 spans 16 residues. Germline lookup yields CDR1 MGHRA and CDR2 YSYEKL. V was pared by 4 bases and J by 0 bases, with 12 bases between. CDR3 region: CASSPWGDPTNEKLFF. The DNA of the CDR3 is TGCGCCAGCAGCCCATGGGGGGATCCAACTAATGAAAAACTGTTTTTT.

This clone appeared many times. This chain connects TRBV6-1 to TRBJ2-7; 10 bases are a match to TRBD2. V was clipped by 6 bases and J by 2 bases; unmatched bases: 7. CDR3 size: 15 residues. Germline V lookup: CDR1 MNHNS, CDR2 SASEGT. CDR3 nucleotide sequence: TGTGCCAGCAGACTAGGACTAGCGGAAACCTACGAGCAGTACTTC. Its protein product is CASRLGLAETYEQYF.

The chain joins TRBV4-3 to TRBJ1-2, with 8 bases that match TRBD1. V shed 3 bases, J shed 4 bases, and the junction held 10 bases outside the gene matches. Germline V gives CDR1 LGHNA, CDR2 YSLEER. CDR3 length equals 16 residues. The CDR3 bases are TGCGCCAGCAGCCAGGGTACAGGGGGATCTGCCTATGGCTACACCTTC. Residues: CASSQGTGGSAYGYTF.

The V call is TRBV6-6, the J call TRBJ2-2; tentative D call: TRBD2 (6 bases). Trimming left V 3 bases short and J 7 bases short, with 18 bases between. Germline CDR1 is MNHNY and CDR2 is SVGAGI (reference sequence). The CDR3 loop spans 16 amino acids. The CDR3: CASSYLWLATNGELFF. Written as DNA, the CDR3 is TGTGCCAGCAGTTATTTGTGGCTAGCGACAAACGGGGAGCTGTTTTTT.

Here the CDR3 DNA reads TGTGCCAGCAGCTTAGTAGGGCCGACCCAGTACTTC. Protein product: CASSLVGPTQYF. The V gene is TRBV7-3, the J gene TRBJ2-5; D uncertain. Trimming stripped 2 bases from V and 7 bases from J, with 8 bases between. This CDR3 is built from 12 residues. Germline V gene lookup returns CDR1 SGHTA and CDR2 FQGTGA.

This chain's CDR3 is CASSLLAGNGYTF. The CDR3 nucleotides read TGTGCCAGCAGTTTATTGGCCGGGAATGGCTACACCTTC. The rearrangement joins TRBV27 to TRBJ1-2; D call uncertain. Germline CDR1 MNHEY, CDR2 SMNVEV (reference sequence). This CDR3 is built from 13 residues. V dropped 1 base and J dropped 6 bases, with 9 bases sitting between them.

V and J are TRBV27 and TRBJ2-7; 9 positions match TRBD2. In germline, CDR1 is MNHEY, CDR2 SMNVEV (reference sequence). V lost 0 bases and J lost 0; bases outside the gene matches: 6. The CDR3 has 17 residues. Here the CDR3 reads CASSLSREREDSYEQYF. CDR3 nucleotide sequence: TGTGCCAGCAGTTTATCCCGTGAGCGGGAGGACTCCTACGAGCAGTACTTC.

The V gene is TRBV28, the J gene TRBJ2-7; 11 bases agree with TRBD1. The CDR3 covers 19 residues. Unmatched junction bases numbered 18, after V lost 6 bases and J lost 2 bases. Germline V lookup: CDR1 MDHEN, CDR2 SYDVKM. The CDR3 sequence is CASSPRTGGAFGLTYEQYF. CDR3 bases: TGTGCCAGCAGCCCCCGGACAGGGGGCGCGTTTGGTCTTACCTACGAGCAGTACTTC.

The genes are TRBV25-1 and TRBJ2-6; D is unresolved. The CDR3 length is 16 residues. V was clipped by 6 bases and J by 1 base, with 13 bases between them. Germline V gene sequence: CDR1 MGHDK, CDR2 SYGVNS. CDR3 loop: CASRKHTESGANVLTF. In DNA, the CDR3 is TGTGCCAGCAGAAAACATACAGAGTCTGGGGCCAACGTCCTGACTTTC. The full variable domain, completed using reference TRBV25-1 and TRBJ2-6, is EADIYQTPRYLVIGTGKKITLECSQTMGHDKMYWYQQDPGMELHLIHYSYGVNSTEKGDLSSESTVSRIRTEHFPLTLESARPSHTSQYLCASRKHTESGANVLTFGAGSRLTVL.

This chain links TRBV5-1 with TRBJ2-1, with 7 nucleotides matching TRBD1. Germline trimming cut 7 bases from V and 4 bases from J; bases unmatched to any gene: 2. From germline, CDR1 is SGHRS and CDR2 YFSETQ. This CDR3 has 12 residues. Written as DNA, the CDR3 is TGCGCCAGCCCGGACAGGTACAATGAGCAGTTCTTC. It encodes CASPDRYNEQFF.

This clone has only one observation. V is TRBV27 and J is TRBJ2-3; the D gene is possibly TRBD1 (5 bases). CDR3 length: 15 amino acids. Trimming took off 2 bases at V and 1 base at J, with 10 bases between the two ends. Germline CDR1 reads MNHEY; CDR2 reads SMNVEV (reference sequence). CDR3 loop: CASSLVQGGTDTQYF. The CDR3 nucleotides read TGTGCCAGCAGTTTAGTCCAGGGTGGCACAGATACGCAGTATTTT.

The chain is built from TRBV19 and TRBJ2-7, with D unclear. The CDR3 covers 13 residues. CDR1 and CDR2 (germline): LNHDA, SQIVND (reference sequence). V was shortened by 4 bases and J by 5 bases, with 12 bases between the two germline ends. CDR3 amino acids: CASSTHPLDEQYF. CDR3 DNA: TGTGCCAGTAGTACTCACCCCTTGGACGAGCAGTACTTC.

J is TRBJ2-7 and V is TRBV5-5; no firm D call. This CDR3 has 15 amino acids. With 1 base removed from V and 2 bases from J, the gap between germline ends came to 13 bases. Looked up from germline, CDR1 is SGHKS and CDR2 is YYEKEE (reference sequence). In DNA form, the CDR3 reads TGTGCCAGCAGCTTGCTGGCAGCACGGACCTACGAGCAGTACTTC. It encodes CASSLLAARTYEQYF.

The genes are TRBV27 and TRBJ2-1; D is unclear. Germline V lookup: CDR1 MNHEY, CDR2 SMNVEV (reference sequence). There are 16 residues in the CDR3. Trimming left V 4 bases short and J 0 bases short, with 13 bases between. CDR3 sequence (DNA): TGTGCCAGCAGTTCCTCCGCCGGAGACTCCTACAATGAGCAGTTCTTC. Amino acids: CASSSSAGDSYNEQFF.

The V call is TRBV27, the J call TRBJ2-3; no clear D gene. Between the trimmed V and J ends, which lost 3 bases and 4 bases, there was a span of 14 bases. The CDR3 contains 15 residues. Germline CDR1 reads MNHEY; CDR2 reads SMNVEV (reference sequence). The CDR3 is CASSFLVGGADTQYF. Written as DNA, the CDR3 is TGTGCCAGCAGTTTTTTGGTGGGCGGAGCAGATACGCAGTATTTT.

This rearrangement joins TRBV27 to TRBJ2-7; D gene unclear. Trimming took 6 bases from V and 1 from J, leaving 22 bases between them. CDR3 length: 17 amino acids. CDR1 MNHEY and CDR2 SMNVEV come from the germline V gene (reference sequence). The CDR3 DNA is TGTGCCAGCAGCTCGATCCTATTTAAGACACCTTCCTACGAGCAGTACTTC. Translation gives CASSSILFKTPSYEQYF.

The CDR3 loop reads CASSLHPGELFF. For the CDR3, the DNA is TGTGCCAGCAGTCTTCATCCCGGGGAGCTGTTTTTT. The chain joins TRBV6-5 to TRBJ2-2; D is uncertain. This CDR3 is 12 amino acids long. Between the trimmed V and J ends, which lost 5 bases and 6 bases, there was a span of 7 bases. Germline lookup yields CDR1 MNHEY and CDR2 SVGAGI.

This chain uses TRBV27 with TRBJ1-1; TRBD1 agrees at 12 bases. Germline V gives CDR1 MNHEY, CDR2 SMNVEV (reference sequence). The ends lost 0 bases at V and 8 bases at J; junction bases unmatched: 1. The length of the CDR3 is 14 residues. CDR3 sequence: CASSLSGTGGEAFF. The CDR3 nucleotides read TGTGCCAGCAGTTTATCGGGGACAGGGGGCGAAGCTTTCTTT.

The chain has TRBV11-2 and TRBJ1-2; 11 bases map to TRBD1. CDR1 SGHAT and CDR2 FQNNGV come from the germline V gene. The CDR3 runs 16 residues. V shed 3 bases, J shed 4 bases, and the junction held 7 bases outside the gene matches. The CDR3 DNA is TGTGCCAGCAGCTTCCGGACAGGGGGCGGCGGCTATGGCTACACCTTC. Amino acids: CASSFRTGGGGYGYTF.

This clone has a single count. The chain joins TRBV5-1 to TRBJ2-7; D may correspond to TRBD1 or TRBD2 (7 bases each). Germline assignment: CDR1 SGHRS and CDR2 YFSETQ. V was cut by 1 base and J by 3 bases, with 11 bases left in between. The CDR3 spans 14 residues. The CDR3 loop is CASSLTGDYYEQYF. In DNA form, the CDR3 reads TGCGCCAGCAGCTTGACAGGGGACTACTACGAGCAGTACTTC. The full variable domain, rest sourced from reference TRBV5-1 and TRBJ2-7, is KAGVTQTPRYLIKTRGQQVTLSCSPISGHRSVSWYQQTPGQGLQFLFEYFSETQRNKGNFPGRFSGRQFSNSRSEMNVSTLELGDSALYLCASSLTGDYYEQYFGPGTRLTVT.

The chain links TRBV6-5 to TRBJ1-2; D is unclear. This CDR3 is 12 amino acids long. The V gene's germline CDR1 is MNHEY and CDR2 SVGAGI. V dropped 3 bases and J dropped 3 bases, with 5 bases sitting between them. Here the CDR3 DNA reads TGTGCCAGCAGTTATGGAGACTATGGCTACACCTTC. Its translation is CASSYGDYGYTF.

The chain combines TRBV28 with TRBJ1-3, with a weak D call TRBD1 (5 bases). Trimming cost V 2 bases and J 3 bases, with 14 bases left between them. This CDR3 is built from 16 residues. CDR1 and CDR2 from the germline V gene are MDHEN and SYDVKM. The CDR3 nucleotides read TGTGCCAGCAGTTTACTTAGGTGGGGCGGTGGAAACACCATATATTTT. It is translated as CASSLLRWGGGNTIYF. Combining the CDR3 with reference TRBV28 and TRBJ1-3 gives the whole variable domain DVKVTQSSRYLVKRTGEKVFLECVQDMDHENMFWYRQDPGLGLRLIYFSYDVKMKEKGDIPEGYSVSREKKERFSLILESASTNQTSMYLCASSLLRWGGGNTIYFGEGSWLTVV.

This chain links TRBV7-9 with TRBJ2-2; a possible D gene is TRBD2 (5 bases). The V and J ends lost 8 bases and 7 bases respectively, with 17 bases between them. CDR3 length equals 14 residues. Germline V gene data show CDR1 as SEHNR and CDR2 as FQNEAQ (reference sequence). CDR3 region: CASGPGSGGGELFF. CDR3 bases: TGTGCCAGCGGTCCCGGGTCCGGAGGCGGGGAGCTGTTTTTT.

This clone was found once. Different DNA sequences within this sample yield the same CDR3. The chain combines TRBV27 with TRBJ2-4; no definite D call. Per germline, CDR1 MNHEY and CDR2 SMNVEV (reference sequence). Trimming cost V 6 bases and J 6 bases, with 15 bases left between them. CDR3 length equals 14 residues. CDR3: CASSSGTRGNIQYF. Here the CDR3 DNA reads TGTGCCAGCAGCTCCGGTACAAGAGGAAACATTCAGTACTTC.

The chain is built from TRBV10-3 and TRBJ2-7; the match to TRBD2 covers 12 bases. In germline, CDR1 is ENHRY, CDR2 SYGVKD. The CDR3 is 15 residues long. The junction had 7 bases not matched to a gene; V was cut back by 3 bases and J by 7 bases. Here the CDR3 DNA reads TGTGCCATCAGTGAACCTAGCGGGAGGGCCGGTGAGCAGTACTTC. Protein: CAISEPSGRAGEQYF.

In this sample, this clone turned up a few times. The chain couples TRBV4-1 to TRBJ1-6; D unclear. Trimming took 0 bases from V and 11 from J, leaving 14 bases between them. This CDR3 comprises 15 residues. Germline lookup yields CDR1 MGHRA and CDR2 YSYEKL. The CDR3 here is CASSQDGGHWTPLHF. CDR3 nucleotide sequence: TGCGCCAGCAGCCAAGATGGCGGGCATTGGACACCCCTCCACTTT.

The sample holds one count of this clone. The chain combines TRBV22-1 with TRBJ1-2. TRBV22-1 is a known pseudogene. CDR3 size: 16 residues. The CDR3, as DNA: TGTCCTGGGAGACAGTACCGAGCGAGAAAGACCTATGGCTACACCTTC. Residues: CPGRQYRARKTYGYTF.

This clone occurred many times. The sample contains more than one DNA sequence encoding this CDR3. This chain connects TRBV27 to TRBJ2-4; a weak D match, TRBD2 (7 bases). The V end lost 3 bases, the J end lost 3 bases, and 15 bases lay between the germline ends. CDR3 length: 16 amino acids. Germline CDR1 reads MNHEY; CDR2 reads SMNVEV (reference sequence). The CDR3 region is CASSLTRGGHKNIQYF. As DNA, the CDR3 is TGTGCCAGCAGTTTGACGAGGGGGGGGCACAAAAACATTCAGTACTTC.

The chain is built from TRBV18 and TRBJ2-7; perhaps TRBD1 as D (6 bases). Germline assignment: CDR1 KGHSH and CDR2 LQKENI. V shed 0 bases and J shed 4 bases, with 13 bases lying between them. This CDR3 has 15 residues. The CDR3 DNA is TGTGCCAGCTCACCACCGGGACACAACCTTTACGAGCAGTACTTC. Its protein is CASSPPGHNLYEQYF. The whole variable domain, filled in from reference TRBV18 and TRBJ2-7, reads NAGVMQNPRHLVRRRGQEARLRCSPMKGHSHVYWYRQLPEEGLKFMVYLQKENIIDESGMPKERFSAEFPKEGPSILRIQQVVRGDSAAYFCASSPPGHNLYEQYFGPGTRLTVT.

J is TRBJ1-5 and V is TRBV27, with 7 nucleotides matching TRBD1. Germline V gene sequence: CDR1 MNHEY, CDR2 SMNVEV (reference sequence). The V segment lost 4 bases and the J segment 4 bases; nucleotides outside the gene matches: 4. The CDR3 is made up of 14 amino acids. The CDR3 region is CASSYRDRNQPQHF. The CDR3 nucleotides are TGTGCCAGCAGTTACCGGGACAGAAATCAGCCCCAGCATTTT.